There are many counts of the clone carrying this TCR beta chain. The antigen is not known. These data belong to a study of CD8 T cells in ankylosing spondylitis. TCRdb re-derived calls from the 5' RACE reads in MiXCR, one entry per CDR3 protein. The profile shows fewer than 250,000 distinct CDR3 sequences, roughly 25% of them singletons. CDR3 length: 11 residues. The V segment lost 8 bases and the J segment 14 bases; nucleotides outside the gene matches: 9. Study outcomes and limitations: Among TCR beta sequences, a motif of roughly 8 highly homologous variants appeared characteristic of ankylosing spondylitis blood. Prior literature has documented some motif variants in synovial fluid and blood from reactive arthritis.

V usage is TRBV12-3 or TRBV12-4 and J usage is TRBJ2-3, with TRBD1 matching 8 bases. The receptor comes from a male donor with ankylosing spondylitis or in good health (not recorded which). Material: blood, either unsorted or a sorted T cell fraction (not recorded which). The CDR3 protein is CASGLGDRRYF. The CDR3, as DNA: TGTGCCAGCGGGTTGGGGGACAGGCGGTATTTT.